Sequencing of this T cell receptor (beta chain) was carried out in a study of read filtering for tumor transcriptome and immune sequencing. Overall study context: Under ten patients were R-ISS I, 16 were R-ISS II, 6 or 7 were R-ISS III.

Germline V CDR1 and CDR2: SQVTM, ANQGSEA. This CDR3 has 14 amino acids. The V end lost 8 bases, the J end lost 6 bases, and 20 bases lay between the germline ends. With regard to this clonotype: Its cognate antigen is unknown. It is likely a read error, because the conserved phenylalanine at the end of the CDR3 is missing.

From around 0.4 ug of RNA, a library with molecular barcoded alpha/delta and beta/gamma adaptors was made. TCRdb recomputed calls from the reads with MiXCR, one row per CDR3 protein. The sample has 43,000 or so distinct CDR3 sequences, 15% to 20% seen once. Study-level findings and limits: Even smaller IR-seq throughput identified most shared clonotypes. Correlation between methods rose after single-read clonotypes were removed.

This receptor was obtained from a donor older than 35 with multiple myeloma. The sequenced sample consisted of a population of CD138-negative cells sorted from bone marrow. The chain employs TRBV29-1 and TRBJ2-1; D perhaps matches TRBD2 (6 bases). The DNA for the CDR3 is TGCAGCATAAGTTCGGGACGAGCGGGCAATGAGCAGTTCTTA. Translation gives CSISSGRAGNEQFL.